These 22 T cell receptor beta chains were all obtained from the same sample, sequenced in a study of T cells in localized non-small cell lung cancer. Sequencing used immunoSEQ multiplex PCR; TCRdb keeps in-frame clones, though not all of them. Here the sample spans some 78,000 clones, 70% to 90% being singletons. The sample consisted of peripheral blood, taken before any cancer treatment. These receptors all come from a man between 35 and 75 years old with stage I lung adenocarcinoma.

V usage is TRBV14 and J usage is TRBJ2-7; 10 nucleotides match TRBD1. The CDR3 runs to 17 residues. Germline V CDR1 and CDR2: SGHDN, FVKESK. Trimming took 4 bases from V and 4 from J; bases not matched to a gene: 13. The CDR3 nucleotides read TGTGCCAGCAGCCTCCGGCGCGGGACAGGGGTACTTTACGAGCAGTACTTC. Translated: CASSLRRGTGVLYEQYF. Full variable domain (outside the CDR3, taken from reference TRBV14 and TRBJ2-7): EAGVTQFPSHSVIEKGQTVTLRCDPISGHDNLYWYRRVMGKEIKFLLHFVKESKQDESGMPNNRFLAERTGGTYSTLKVQPAELEDSGVYFCASSLRRGTGVLYEQYFGPGTRLTVT.

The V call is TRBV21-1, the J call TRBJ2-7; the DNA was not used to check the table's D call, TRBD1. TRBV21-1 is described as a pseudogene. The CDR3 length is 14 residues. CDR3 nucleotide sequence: TGTGCCAGCAGCAATCGACAGGGGTCCTACGAGCAGTACTTC. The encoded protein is CASSNRQGSYEQYF.

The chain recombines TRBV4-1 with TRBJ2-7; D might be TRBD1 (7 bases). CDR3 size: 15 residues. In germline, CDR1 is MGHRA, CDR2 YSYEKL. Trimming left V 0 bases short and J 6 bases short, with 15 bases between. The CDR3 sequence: CASSQDPGGWGEQYF. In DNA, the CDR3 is TGCGCCAGCAGCCAAGATCCAGGGGGGTGGGGCGAGCAGTACTTC.

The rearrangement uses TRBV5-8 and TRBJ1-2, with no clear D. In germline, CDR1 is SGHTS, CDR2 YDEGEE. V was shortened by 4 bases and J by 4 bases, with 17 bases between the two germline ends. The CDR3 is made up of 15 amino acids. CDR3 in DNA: TGTGCCAGCAGCCGCACAATGACCAACAGCTATGGCTACACCTTC. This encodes CASSRTMTNSYGYTF. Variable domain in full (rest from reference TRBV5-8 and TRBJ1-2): EAGVTQSPTHLIKTRGQQATLRCSPISGHTSVYWYQQALGLGLQFLLWYDEGEERNRGNFPPRFSGRQFPNYSSELNVNALELEDSALYLCASSRTMTNSYGYTFGSGTRLTVV.

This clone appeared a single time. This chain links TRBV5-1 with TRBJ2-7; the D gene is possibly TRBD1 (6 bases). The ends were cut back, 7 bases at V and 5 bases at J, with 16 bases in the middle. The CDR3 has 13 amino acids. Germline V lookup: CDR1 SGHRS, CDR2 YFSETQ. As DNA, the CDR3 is TGCGCCAGCCGAATCACAGGGATGAACGAGCAGTACTTC. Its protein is CASRITGMNEQYF.

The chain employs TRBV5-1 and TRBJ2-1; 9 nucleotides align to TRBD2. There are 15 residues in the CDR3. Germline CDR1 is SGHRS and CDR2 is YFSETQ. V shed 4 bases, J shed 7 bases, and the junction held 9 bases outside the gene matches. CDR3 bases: TGCGCCAGCAGCCCCCGGAGACTAGCGGCGAATGAGCAGTTCTTC. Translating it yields CASSPRRLAANEQFF.

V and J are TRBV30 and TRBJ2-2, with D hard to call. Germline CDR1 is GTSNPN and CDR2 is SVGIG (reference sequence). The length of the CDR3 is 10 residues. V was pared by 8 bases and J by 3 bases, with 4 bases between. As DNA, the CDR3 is TGTGCCCTCCACACCGGGGAGCTGTTTTTT. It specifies CALHTGELFF.

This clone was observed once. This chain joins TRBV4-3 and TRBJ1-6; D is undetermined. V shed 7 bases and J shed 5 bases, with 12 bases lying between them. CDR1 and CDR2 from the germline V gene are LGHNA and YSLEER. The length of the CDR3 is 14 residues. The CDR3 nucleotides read TGCGCCAGCACCCCACGGCAAGATAATTCACCCCTCCACTTT. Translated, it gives CASTPRQDNSPLHF.

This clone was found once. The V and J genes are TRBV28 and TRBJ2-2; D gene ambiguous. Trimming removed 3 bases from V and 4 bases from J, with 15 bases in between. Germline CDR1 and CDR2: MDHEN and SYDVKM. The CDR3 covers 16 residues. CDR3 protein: CASSFPRQVVTGELFF. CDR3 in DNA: TGTGCCAGCAGTTTTCCTAGACAAGTAGTCACCGGGGAGCTGTTTTTT.

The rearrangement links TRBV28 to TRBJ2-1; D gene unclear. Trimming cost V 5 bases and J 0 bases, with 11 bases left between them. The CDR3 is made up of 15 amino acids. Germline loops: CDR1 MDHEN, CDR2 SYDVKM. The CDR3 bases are TGTGCCAGCAGTCCCTTAAGTCCCTCCTACAATGAGCAGTTCTTC. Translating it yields CASSPLSPSYNEQFF.

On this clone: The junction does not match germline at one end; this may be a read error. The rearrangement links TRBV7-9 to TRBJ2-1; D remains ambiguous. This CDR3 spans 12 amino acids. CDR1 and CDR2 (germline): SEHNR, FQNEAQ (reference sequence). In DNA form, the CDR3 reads TGTGCCAGCGGCTTAGTAGGTGATGAGCAGTTCTTC. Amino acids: CASGLVGDEQFF.

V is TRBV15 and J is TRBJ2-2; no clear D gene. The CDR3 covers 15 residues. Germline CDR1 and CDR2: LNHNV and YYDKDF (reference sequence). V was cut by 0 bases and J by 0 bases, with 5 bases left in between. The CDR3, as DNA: TGTGCCACCAGCAGAGAGACCACGAACACCGGGGAGCTGTTTTTT. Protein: CATSRETTNTGELFF.

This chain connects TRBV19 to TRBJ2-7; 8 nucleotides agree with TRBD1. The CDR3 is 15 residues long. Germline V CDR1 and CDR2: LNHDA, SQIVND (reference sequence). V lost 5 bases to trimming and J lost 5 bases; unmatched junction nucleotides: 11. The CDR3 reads CASSYPSGGYDEQYF. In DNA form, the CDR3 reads TGTGCCAGTAGTTACCCTTCAGGGGGCTACGACGAGCAGTACTTC.

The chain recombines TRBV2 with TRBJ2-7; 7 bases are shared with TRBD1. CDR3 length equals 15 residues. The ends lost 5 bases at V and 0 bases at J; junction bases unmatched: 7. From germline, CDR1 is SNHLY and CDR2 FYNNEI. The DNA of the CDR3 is TGTGCCAGCAGTAAAGAGACAGGGAGCTCCTACGAGCAGTACTTC. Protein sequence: CASSKETGSSYEQYF.

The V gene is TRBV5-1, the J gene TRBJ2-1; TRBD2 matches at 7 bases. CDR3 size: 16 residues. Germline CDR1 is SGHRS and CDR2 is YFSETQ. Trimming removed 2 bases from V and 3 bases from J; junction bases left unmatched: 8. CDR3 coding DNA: TGCGCCAGCAGCTTACCGGAGGGACTATTCTACAATGAGCAGTTCTTC. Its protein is CASSLPEGLFYNEQFF.

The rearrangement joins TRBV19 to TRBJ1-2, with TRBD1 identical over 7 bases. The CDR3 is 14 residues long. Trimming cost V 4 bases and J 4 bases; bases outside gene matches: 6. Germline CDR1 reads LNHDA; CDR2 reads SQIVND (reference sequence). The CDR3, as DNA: TGTGCCAGTAGTACGGGGACAGCAATCTATGGCTACACCTTC. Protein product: CASSTGTAIYGYTF.

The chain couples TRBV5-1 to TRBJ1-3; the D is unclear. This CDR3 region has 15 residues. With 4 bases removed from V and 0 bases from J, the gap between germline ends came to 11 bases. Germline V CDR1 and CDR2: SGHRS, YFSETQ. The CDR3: CASSREFGSGNTIYF. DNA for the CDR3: TGCGCCAGCAGCCGAGAGTTTGGCTCTGGAAACACCATATATTTT.

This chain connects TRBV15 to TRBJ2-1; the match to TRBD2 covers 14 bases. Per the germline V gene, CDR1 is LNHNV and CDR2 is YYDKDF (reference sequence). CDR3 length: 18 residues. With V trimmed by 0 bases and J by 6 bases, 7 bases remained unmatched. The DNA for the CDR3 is TGTGCCACCAGCAGAGAATTTGGGGGACTAGCGGGAGCCAATGAGCAGTTCTTC. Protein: CATSREFGGLAGANEQFF.

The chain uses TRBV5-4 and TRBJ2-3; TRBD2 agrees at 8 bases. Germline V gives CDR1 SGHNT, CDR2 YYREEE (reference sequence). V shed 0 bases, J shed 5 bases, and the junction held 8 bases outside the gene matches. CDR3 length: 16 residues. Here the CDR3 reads CASSLVGGAREDTQYF. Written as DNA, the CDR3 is TGTGCCAGCAGCTTGGTCGGGGGGGCTCGGGAAGATACGCAGTATTTT. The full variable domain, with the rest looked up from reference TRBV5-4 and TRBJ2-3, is ETGVTQSPTHLIKTRGQQVTLRCSSQSGHNTVSWYQQALGQGPQFIFQYYREEENGRGNFPPRFSGLQFPNYSSELNVNALELDDSALYLCASSLVGGAREDTQYFGPGTRLTVL.

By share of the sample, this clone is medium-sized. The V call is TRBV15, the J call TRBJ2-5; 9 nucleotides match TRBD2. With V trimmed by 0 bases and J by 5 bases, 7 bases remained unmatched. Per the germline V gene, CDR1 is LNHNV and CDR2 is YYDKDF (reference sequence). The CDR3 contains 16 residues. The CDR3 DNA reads TGTGCCACCAGCAGAGATTCGGCGGGGGGGATGGAGACCCAGTACTTC. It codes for CATSRDSAGGMETQYF.

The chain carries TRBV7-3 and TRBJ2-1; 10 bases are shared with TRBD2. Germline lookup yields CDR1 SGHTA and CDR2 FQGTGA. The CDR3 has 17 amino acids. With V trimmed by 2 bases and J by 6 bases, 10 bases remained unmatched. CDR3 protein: CASSLQGRSSGGNEQFF. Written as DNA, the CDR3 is TGTGCCAGCAGCTTACAAGGGAGATCTAGCGGGGGCAATGAGCAGTTCTTC.

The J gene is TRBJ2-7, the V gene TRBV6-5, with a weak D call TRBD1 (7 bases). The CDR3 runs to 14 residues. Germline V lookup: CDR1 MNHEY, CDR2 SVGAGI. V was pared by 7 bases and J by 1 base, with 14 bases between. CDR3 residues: CASKGGQQSYEQYF. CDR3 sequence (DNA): TGTGCCAGCAAGGGGGGACAGCAATCCTACGAGCAGTACTTC.